These 14 T cell receptor beta chains originate from one sample sequenced in a study of T cell repertoires in cytomegalovirus infection. Via MiXCR, TCRdb re-called the reads, giving one row per CDR3 protein. The sample gives around 710,000 distinct CDR3 sequences, about 29% of which show up once; over 10% is in the top ten. For these TCRs, the target antigens are not known. The source was cultured CD8+ T cells from PBMCs, collected from culture after CMV antigen stimulation. These receptors all stem from a human donor in good health (CMV status not recorded). Some clones in this sample may be carry-over from other donors' samples.

This clonotype was seen repeatedly, ten times or more. This chain uses TRBV7-9 with TRBJ2-7; 9 nucleotides line up with TRBD2. The CDR3 length is 14 residues. V was pared by 3 bases and J by 4 bases, with 4 bases of the junction left unmatched. CDR1 SEHNR and CDR2 FQNEAQ come from the germline V gene (reference sequence). CDR3 sequence reads: CASSLGSGGYEQYF. Written as DNA, the CDR3 is TGTGCCAGCAGCTTGGGTAGCGGGGGATACGAGCAGTACTTC.

The chain links TRBV4-1 to TRBJ2-7; D possibly corresponds to TRBD1 (6 bases). V lost 1 base and J 3 bases, leaving 13 bases between the germline ends. Germline CDR1 and CDR2: MGHRA and YSYEKL. The CDR3 extends over 15 amino acids. In nucleotides, the CDR3 is TGCGCCAGCAGCCAAGGTCCCGGGACATACTACGAGCAGTACTTC. Residues: CASSQGPGTYYEQYF.

The J gene is TRBJ2-1, the V gene TRBV29-1, with 8 positions matching TRBD1. V lost 7 bases to trimming and J lost 12 bases; unmatched junction nucleotides: 8. Germline values: CDR1 SQVTM, CDR2 ANQGSEA. This CDR3 spans 11 amino acids. The CDR3 reads CSALIQGGQFF. Here the CDR3 DNA reads TGCAGCGCCCTAATACAGGGGGGGCAGTTCTTC.

The table lists this clonotype with a few counts. The rearrangement links TRBV6-6 to TRBJ1-2; maybe TRBD1 (6 bases). The V end lost 0 bases, the J end lost 8 bases, and 19 bases lay between the germline ends. The CDR3 totals 16 residues. Germline V lookup: CDR1 MNHNY, CDR2 SVGAGI (reference sequence). The CDR3 nucleotides are TGTGCCAGCAGTTACTCGACATGGGCCAGGGGCTTCGGCTACACCTTC. Its protein product is CASSYSTWARGFGYTF.

Only a few counts were recorded for this clonotype. The CDR3 DNA follows: TGTGCCAGCAGTTACTCGGACGGCGGGGAGCTGTTTTTT. It is translated as CASSYSDGGELFF. The chain is built from TRBV6-5 and TRBJ2-2, with unresolved D. The V gene lost 0 bases and the J gene lost 7 bases, with 6 bases spanning the gap. The CDR3 length is 13 residues. CDR1 and CDR2 from the germline V gene are MNHEY and SVGAGI.

The CDR3 nucleotides are TGTGCCAGCAGTTACTTTGAGCGGGGGGATTACAATGAGCAGTTCTTC. It yields the protein CASSYFERGDYNEQFF. The chain carries TRBV6-5 and TRBJ2-1, with TRBD2 matching over 9 bases. This CDR3 contains 16 residues. V gave up 1 base and J gave up 4 bases; unmatched junction bases: 5. CDR1 MNHEY and CDR2 SVGAGI come from the germline V gene.

This clonotype was observed a handful of times. The chain has TRBV7-9 and TRBJ2-5; the match to TRBD1 covers 8 bases. The V and J ends lost 7 bases and 3 bases, in that order; junction bases with no gene match: 7. Germline values: CDR1 SEHNR, CDR2 FQNEAQ (reference sequence). The CDR3 length is 14 residues. The CDR3 nucleotides are TGTGCCAGCACCGGACTGACAGGGGAAGAGACCCAGTACTTC. Protein product: CASTGLTGEETQYF.

The V and J genes are TRBV7-6 and TRBJ2-5; D unresolved. The CDR3 totals 14 residues. Germline V CDR1 and CDR2: SGHVS, FNYEAQ. V gave up 1 base and J gave up 1 base, with 7 bases separating them. This chain's CDR3 is CASSLEPSQETQYF. The CDR3 DNA reads TGTGCCAGCAGCTTAGAACCATCCCAAGAGACCCAGTACTTC. Full variable domain (remainder filled in from reference TRBV7-6 and TRBJ2-5): GAGVSQSPRYKVTKRGQDVALRCDPISGHVSLYWYRQALGQGPEFLTYFNYEAQQDKSGLPNDRFSAERPEGSISTLTIQRTEQRDSAMYRCASSLEPSQETQYFGPGTRLLVL.

J is TRBJ1-6 and V is TRBV20-1, with 7 bases identical to TRBD1. Germline loops: CDR1 DFQATT, CDR2 SNEGSKA (reference sequence). There are 16 residues in the CDR3. Trimming removed 1 base from V and 6 bases from J; junction bases left unmatched: 9. The CDR3 sequence: CSARAAQGRGNSPLHF. The CDR3 coding sequence is TGCAGTGCTAGAGCGGCACAGGGGCGGGGTAATTCACCCCTCCACTTT.

The V call is TRBV4-1, the J call TRBJ2-1; D is perhaps TRBD2 (5 bases). CDR3 length equals 14 residues. Trimming left V 1 base short and J 4 bases short, with 8 bases between. Germline CDR1 and CDR2: MGHRA and YSYEKL. CDR3 DNA sequence: TGCGCCAGCAGCCAAGGAGGGAAATACAATGAGCAGTTCTTC. Its protein is CASSQGGKYNEQFF.

This chain joins TRBV7-6 and TRBJ1-1, with unresolved D. Trimming pared 3 bases from V and 7 bases from J, leaving 9 bases between. In germline, CDR1 is SGHVS, CDR2 FNYEAQ. The CDR3 sequence is 12 residues long. The CDR3 loop is CASSLLGFEAFF. In nucleotides, the CDR3 is TGTGCCAGCAGCTTGCTTGGGTTTGAAGCTTTCTTT.

CDR3 amino acids: CASNHPLGGERAEAFF. The CDR3 DNA is TGTGCCAGCAACCACCCGTTGGGAGGGGAGCGGGCTGAAGCTTTCTTT. V gene TRBV5-6 combines with J gene TRBJ1-1; TRBD1 might be the D (5 bases). Trimming cost V 6 bases and J 6 bases, with 24 bases left between them. This CDR3 has 16 amino acids. Per germline, CDR1 SGHDT and CDR2 YYEEEE.

The rearrangement uses TRBV11-2 and TRBJ2-2, with D tentatively TRBD1 (5 bases). CDR3 length equals 20 residues. Trimming stripped 8 bases from V and 1 base from J, with 29 bases between. Germline assignment: CDR1 SGHAT and CDR2 FQNNGV. CDR3 in amino acids: CASPDGLTGPVFWNTGELFF. The CDR3 coding sequence is TGTGCCAGCCCCGACGGGCTCACAGGCCCTGTATTTTGGAACACCGGGGAGCTGTTTTTT. Using reference TRBV11-2 and TRBJ2-2 for the parts outside the CDR3, the full variable domain is EAGVAQSPRYKIIEKRQSVAFWCNPISGHATLYWYQQILGQGPKLLIQFQNNGVVDDSQLPKDRFSAERLKGVDSTLKIQPAKLEDSAVYLCASPDGLTGPVFWNTGELFFGEGSRLTVL.

This chain links TRBV12-5 with TRBJ1-5; 7 bases are shared with TRBD1. The V and J ends lost 6 bases and 6 bases, in that order; junction bases with no gene match: 23. The germline CDR1 and CDR2 sequences are LGHNT and FRNRAP. CDR3 size: 19 residues. CDR3 region: CASGDKTGQQQAMGQPQHF. DNA of the CDR3: TGTGCTAGTGGCGACAAAACGGGACAGCAACAGGCGATGGGTCAGCCCCAGCATTTT.